This T cell receptor beta chain emerged from a study of spatial heterogeneity in lung cancer. Every TCR cDNA molecule bore its own unique molecular identifier. Using its own MiXCR run on the 5' RACE reads, TCRdb lists one record per CDR3 protein. The data contain over 70,000 distinct CDR3 sequences, about 8.2% of them singletons. Trimming removed 1 base from V and 2 bases from J; junction bases left unmatched: 6. The CDR3 has 16 residues. CDR1 is LGHNA and CDR2 is YNFKEQ in the germline V gene. The time point is: blood at routine non-recurrence follow-up after resection. Sequencing covered unsorted whole RNA taken from tumor, nontumor lung or frozen PBMC. There are many counts of this clonotype.

The chain recombines TRBV4-2 with TRBJ2-5; 8 bases match TRBD2. The TCR was taken from a female donor with early-stage non-small cell lung cancer. This material consisted of PBMCs, taken at follow-up. CDR3 nucleotides: TGTGCCAGCAGCCAAGCGGCCACTAGCGGACAAGAGACCCAGTACTTC. Translated: CASSQAATSGQETQYF.